This T cell receptor (beta chain) emerged from a study of identical twins. This clonotype was detected ten times or more. V lost 0 bases to trimming and J lost 5 bases, with 19 bases between them. This CDR3 region has 16 residues. The germline gives CDR1 DFQATT, CDR2 SNEGSKA (reference sequence). Unique molecular identifiers were present on cDNA, and template switching added a universal primer site. TCRdb independently ran MiXCR on the 5' RACE reads; one entry per CDR3 protein. The profile covers 150,000 or so distinct CDR3 sequences, with 3.5% appearing a single time and 7.5% to 8.5% taken by the ten largest.

This receptor was taken from a man younger than 35 in good health. Sequenced sample: memory T cells sorted from blood. The chain joins TRBV20-1 to TRBJ1-1; a weak D match, TRBD1 (6 bases). The CDR3 region is CSARDGRGGARTEAFF. The CDR3 DNA reads TGCAGTGCTAGAGATGGGCGCGGGGGGGCCCGAACTGAAGCTTTCTTT.